This T cell receptor (beta chain) was found in a study of graft-versus-host responses after intestinal transplantation. Study in general: Transplants were multivisceral, liver-intestinal, or isolated intestinal.

Trimming stripped 7 bases from V and 2 bases from J, with 15 bases between. The germline gives CDR1 MNHNS, CDR2 SASEGT. This CDR3 region has 15 residues. Repertoires were generated with immunoSEQ multiplex PCR, while TCRdb's copy carries only in-frame clones and drops some. In the table there are approximately 110,000 clones, around nine tenths of which are singletons. Note on this clone: Its specificity is unknown.

The chain is built from TRBV6-1 and TRBJ1-5; a possible D gene is TRBD1 (6 bases). The sequence was collected from a human donor who was the organ donor for an intestinal transplant. The sample in question was unstimulated CD4+ T cells sorted from spleen or lymph node cells, obtained before transplant. CDR3 nucleotides: TGTGCCAGCACCACGAGCCCAGGGGGCAATCAGCCCCAGCATTTT. Amino acid sequence: CASTTSPGGNQPQHF.